These 11 T cell receptor beta chains share one sample of origin, sequenced in a study of vaccination and CD4 T cells after COVID-19. Cultured CD4+ T-cell DNA underwent Oncomine TCR Beta short-read sequencing. TCRdb independently ran MiXCR on the PCR reads; one entry per CDR3 protein. The sample has some 15,000 distinct CDR3 sequences; roughly 30% are singletons. These TCRs are of unknown antigen specificity. Treatment in this sample: roughly 11-day PBMC culture with coronavirus spike peptide pools or control peptides (ViraFEST assay). The sequencing here drew on CD4+ T cells from blood, cultured in vitro, taken after SARS-CoV-2 vaccination. The receptors shown here come from a human donor who had recovered from COVID-19.

The chain combines TRBV14 with TRBJ1-2; no firm D call. Trimming pared 4 bases from V and 0 bases from J, leaving 9 bases between. The CDR3 length is 14 residues. CDR1 and CDR2 from the germline V gene are SGHDN and FVKESK. CDR3 region: CASSRRPTNYGYTF. DNA for the CDR3: TGTGCCAGCAGCCGACGGCCTACTAACTATGGCTACACCTTC.

The rearrangement joins TRBV18 to TRBJ1-1; D not certain. The V end lost 1 base, the J end lost 2 bases, and 8 bases lay between the germline ends. There are 14 residues in the CDR3. CDR1 and CDR2 (germline): KGHSH, LQKENI. The CDR3 loop reads CASSPLPDNTEAFF. DNA for the CDR3: TGTGCCAGCTCACCACTACCGGATAACACTGAAGCTTTCTTT.

This clonotype was observed a handful of times. The rearrangement links TRBV19 to TRBJ2-7; tentative D call: TRBD2 (5 bases). V was trimmed by 2 bases and J by 8 bases, leaving 13 bases between them. This CDR3 has 13 residues. Germline values: CDR1 LNHDA, CDR2 SQIVND (reference sequence). The CDR3 coding sequence is TGTGCCAGTAGTATAAACCCGGCTAGCCAGCAGTACTTC. Translated: CASSINPASQQYF. The full variable domain, its missing parts supplied by reference TRBV19 and TRBJ2-7, is DGGITQSPKYLFRKEGQNVTLSCEQNLNHDAMYWYRQDPGQGLRLIYYSQIVNDFQKGDIAEGYSVSREKKESFPLTVTSAQKNPTAFYLCASSINPASQQYFGPGTRLTVT.

The rearrangement joins TRBV6-1 to TRBJ1-2, with TRBD1 as a possible D gene (5 bases). The CDR3 extends over 17 amino acids. Germline loops: CDR1 MNHNS, CDR2 SASEGT. V was cut by 4 bases and J by 1 base, with 19 bases left in between. CDR3 sequence reads: CASSASRGSPLNYGYTF. The CDR3, as DNA: TGTGCCAGCAGTGCTTCCCGGGGCTCTCCGCTTAACTATGGCTACACCTTC.

There are a few counts of this clonotype. This chain uses TRBV6-2 or TRBV6-3 with TRBJ2-2; weak D call: TRBD2 (5 bases). The germline V and J ends were trimmed by 0 bases and 2 bases, with 10 bases remaining between them. The CDR3 extends over 16 amino acids. From germline, CDR1 is MNHEY and CDR2 SVGEGT. The CDR3 DNA sequence: TGTGCCAGCAGTTACTCTCGGGGTCACAACACCGGGGAGCTGTTTTTT. Protein product: CASSYSRGHNTGELFF.

This chain links TRBV7-4 with TRBJ2-7, with a possible D match to TRBD1 (6 bases). V was trimmed by 5 bases and J by 3 bases, leaving 17 bases between them. The length of the CDR3 is 15 residues. The germline gives CDR1 SGHVT, CDR2 SQSDAQ. CDR3 DNA: TGTGCCAGCAGCGTAGGAACCCAGGGGATCTACGAGCAGTACTTC. Amino acid sequence: CASSVGTQGIYEQYF.

The chain combines TRBV19 with TRBJ2-1; 9 positions agree with TRBD2. The CDR3 covers 17 residues. Losses at the gene ends were 4 bases for V and 3 bases for J; bases not matched to a gene: 10. Germline CDR1 is LNHDA and CDR2 is SQIVND (reference sequence). In nucleotides, the CDR3 is TGTGCCAGTAGTAAAGGTTGGGGACTAGCTGACTACAATGAGCAGTTCTTC. Translation: CASSKGWGLADYNEQFF.

By frequency in the sample, this clonotype is medium-sized (0.01 to 0.1%). The chain joins TRBV27 to TRBJ1-1; D may be TRBD1 (6 bases). The germline CDR1 and CDR2 sequences are MNHEY and SMNVEV (reference sequence). Trimming removed 1 base from V and 0 bases from J, with 15 bases in between. The CDR3 is 17 residues long. The CDR3 DNA reads as TGTGCCAGCAGTTTATATGAGGACAGCAGAATGAACACTGAAGCTTTCTTT. This encodes CASSLYEDSRMNTEAFF.

This clonotype turned up a few times. The chain recombines TRBV6-1 with TRBJ1-2, with D unclear. CDR3 length: 15 amino acids. Germline CDR1 and CDR2: MNHNS and SASEGT. V lost 2 bases and J 8 bases, leaving 18 bases between the germline ends. Here the CDR3 reads CASSEIPKSSRGYTF. Here the CDR3 DNA reads TGTGCCAGCAGTGAAATTCCAAAATCCTCTAGGGGCTACACCTTC.

This clonotype was seen just once. This sequence joins TRBV6-2 or TRBV6-3 and TRBJ2-4; 9 positions match TRBD1. Trimming took 0 bases from V and 0 from J; bases not matched to a gene: 6. The germline V gene encodes CDR1 MNHEY and CDR2 SVGEGT. The CDR3 runs to 18 residues. The CDR3 region is CASSYSRDRVLAKNIQYF. For the CDR3, the DNA is TGTGCCAGCAGTTACTCCAGGGACAGGGTCCTAGCCAAAAACATTCAGTACTTC.

This clonotype was found a few times. The rearrangement uses TRBV20-1 and TRBJ1-1; D is perhaps TRBD1 (5 bases). V gave up 1 base and J gave up 2 bases, with 14 bases separating them. This CDR3 comprises 15 residues. The germline CDR1 and CDR2 sequences are DFQATT and SNEGSKA (reference sequence). CDR3 protein: CSARGPGGANTEAFF. The CDR3 region has the DNA TGCAGTGCTAGAGGTCCCGGCGGGGCAAACACTGAAGCTTTCTTT.